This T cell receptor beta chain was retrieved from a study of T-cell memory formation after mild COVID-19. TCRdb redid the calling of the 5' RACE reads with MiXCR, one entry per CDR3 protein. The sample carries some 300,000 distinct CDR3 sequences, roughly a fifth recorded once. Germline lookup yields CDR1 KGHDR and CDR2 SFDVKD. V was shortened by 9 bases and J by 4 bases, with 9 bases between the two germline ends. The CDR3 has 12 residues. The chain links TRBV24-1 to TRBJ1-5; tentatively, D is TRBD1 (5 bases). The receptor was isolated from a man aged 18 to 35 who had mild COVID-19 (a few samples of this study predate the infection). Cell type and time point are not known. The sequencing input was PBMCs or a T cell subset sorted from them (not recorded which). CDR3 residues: CATSDINQPQHF. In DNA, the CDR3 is TGTGCCACCTCGGACATTAATCAGCCCCAGCATTTT.